Listed below are T cell receptor beta chains from one sample, sequenced in a study of early T cells in non-severe SARS-CoV-2 infection. MiXCR was run by TCRdb on the 5' RACE reads, yielding one entry per CDR3 protein. The sample includes approximately 76,000 distinct CDR3 sequences, about 12% of them seen just once. The source material was whole blood. Receptors were obtained from an adult who was a healthcare worker with PCR-confirmed SARS-CoV-2 infection or an uninfected control (not recorded which). The CDR3 runs from the conserved cysteine through the conserved F or W. A D gene is named only where the DNA matches it firmly. The size of a clone is reported for some rows only, either as once, few or many, or as a class for expanded clones.

V gene: TRBV6-5; D gene: -; clone size: -; J gene: TRBJ2-5; CDR3 DNA: TGTGCCAGCAGTGCGGGGGCGCGGGGAGAGACCCAGTACTTC; CDR3 protein: CASSAGARGETQYF
V gene: TRBV11-2; D gene: TRBD1; clone size: -; J gene: TRBJ2-7; CDR3 DNA: TGTGCCAGTATGAGACAGGGGTACGAGCAGTACTTC; CDR3 protein: CASMRQGYEQYF
V gene: TRBV7-3; D gene: TRBD2; clone size: -; J gene: TRBJ2-1; CDR3 DNA: TGTGCCAGCAGCCCCTGGGGTAGCGGGGAGACCTACAATGAGCAGTTCTTC; CDR3 protein: CASSPWGSGETYNEQFF
V gene: TRBV11-1; D gene: -; clone size: few; J gene: TRBJ1-4; CDR3 DNA: TGTGCCAGCAGCTCCACCCCTGACCGGACGGAAAAACTGTTTTTT; CDR3 protein: CASSSTPDRTEKLFF
V gene: TRBV7-9; D gene: TRBD2; clone size: many; J gene: TRBJ2-1; CDR3 DNA: TGTGCCAGCAGCTCGACGGGACTAGCGGGAGATGGGCTGAGGGATGAGCAGTTCTTC; CDR3 protein: CASSSTGLAGDGLRDEQFF
V gene: TRBV7-9; D gene: -; clone size: medium-sized; J gene: TRBJ1-2; CDR3 DNA: TGTGCCAGCAGCTTAGGTCCGTTCTATGGCTACACCTTC; CDR3 protein: CASSLGPFYGYTF
V gene: TRBV6-2/TRBV6-3; D gene: -; clone size: many; J gene: TRBJ1-1; CDR3 DNA: TGTGCCAGCACCGTAATGAGAGGCGAAGCTTTCTTT; CDR3 protein: CASTVMRGEAFF
V gene: TRBV11-1; D gene: -; clone size: -; J gene: TRBJ2-7; CDR3 DNA: TGTGCCAGCAGCTTGGGGCTTGGGGACGAGCAGTACTTC; CDR3 protein: CASSLGLGDEQYF
V gene: TRBV29-1; D gene: TRBD1; clone size: many; J gene: TRBJ1-1; CDR3 DNA: TGCAGCACCACGACAGGGGCGTTCACTGAAGCTTTCTTT; CDR3 protein: CSTTTGAFTEAFF
V gene: TRBV6-5; D gene: -; clone size: -; J gene: TRBJ1-1; CDR3 DNA: TGTGCCAGCAGAGACTGGGACACCAAGGACACTGAAGCTTTCTTT; CDR3 protein: CASRDWDTKDTEAFF
V gene: TRBV18; D gene: -; clone size: many; J gene: TRBJ2-3; CDR3 DNA: TGTGCCAGCTCACCTGGAGGGGGGGCTCGTGATACGCAGTATTTT; CDR3 protein: CASSPGGGARDTQYF
V gene: TRBV2; D gene: -; clone size: few; J gene: TRBJ2-5; CDR3 DNA: TGTGCCAGCAGCCTCACCCCAGAGACCCAGTACTTC; CDR3 protein: CASSLTPETQYF
V gene: TRBV7-9; D gene: TRBD1; clone size: -; J gene: TRBJ1-1; CDR3 DNA: TGTGCCAGCAGCTCCCGGGACAGGGGACCTGAAGCTTTCTTT; CDR3 protein: CASSSRDRGPEAFF
V gene: TRBV20-1; D gene: TRBD1; clone size: few; J gene: TRBJ1-1; CDR3 DNA: TGCAGTGCTAGAGATGGGGGACAGATTGGAGCTTTCTTT; CDR3 protein: CSARDGGQIGAFF
V gene: TRBV3-1; D gene: -; clone size: -; J gene: TRBJ1-1; CDR3 DNA: TGTGCCAGCAGCCGAGGTGGACCTGAAGCTTTCTTT; CDR3 protein: CASSRGGPEAFF
V gene: TRBV19; D gene: -; clone size: many; J gene: TRBJ2-7; CDR3 DNA: TGTGCCACCAAGGAGGGACCAGTGACTGGCGAGCAGTACTTC; CDR3 protein: CATKEGPVTGEQYF
V gene: TRBV20-1; D gene: -; clone size: many; J gene: TRBJ1-5; CDR3 DNA: TGCAGTGCTAGGGGTACCACGGGAGGGGGGCAGCCCCAGCATTTT; CDR3 protein: CSARGTTGGGQPQHF
V gene: TRBV4-2; D gene: -; clone size: many; J gene: TRBJ1-2; CDR3 DNA: TGTGCCAGCAGCCTCGAGCGGGACAACCCCAGAGGCTACACCTTC; CDR3 protein: CASSLERDNPRGYTF
V gene: TRBV7-3; D gene: TRBD2; clone size: few; J gene: TRBJ2-3; CDR3 DNA: TGTGCCAACAGTCCCAGCGGGAGTGTGACAGATACGCAGTATTTT; CDR3 protein: CANSPSGSVTDTQYF
V gene: TRBV5-1; D gene: TRBD1; clone size: -; J gene: TRBJ1-6; CDR3 DNA: TGCGCCAGCAGCTTAACCCGGGACAGGGTTTCACCCCTCCACTTT; CDR3 protein: CASSLTRDRVSPLHF
V gene: TRBV28; D gene: -; clone size: -; J gene: TRBJ1-2; CDR3 DNA: TGTGCCAGCAGTCTCACAGGGTTTGGCTACACCTTC; CDR3 protein: CASSLTGFGYTF
V gene: TRBV18; D gene: TRBD1; clone size: few; J gene: TRBJ2-5; CDR3 DNA: TGTGCCAGCTCACAGGGACAGCAAGAGTCCCAGTACTTC; CDR3 protein: CASSQGQQESQYF
V gene: TRBV9; D gene: -; clone size: few; J gene: TRBJ2-3; CDR3 DNA: TGTGCCAGCAGCGCCGCAGGGACGGCAGCGGATACGCAGTATTTT; CDR3 protein: CASSAAGTAADTQYF